Reported below is one TCR beta chain. Its specificity is unknown. This entry belongs to a study of T cell responses to AZD1222 COVID-19 vaccine. Points from the study as a whole: The donor group comprised mostly white British people and more females; the analysis possibly underestimated clonal diversity.

Here immunoSEQ multiplex PCR was the method, and the copy in TCRdb shows in-frame clones only, minus some. The sample yields tens of thousands of clones, around 88% seen once. Sequencing used peripheral blood, obtained 28 days after the second dose of the MenACWY control vaccine. The sequence was obtained from an adult who received the MenACWY meningococcal vaccine as a control.

The CDR3 loop reads CASSKTVSNSPLHF. CDR3 DNA sequence: TGTGCCAGCAGTAAGACGGTTAGTAATTCACCCCTCCACTTT. This sequence joins TRBV2 and TRBJ1-6; D gene uncertain. The CDR3 totals 14 residues. Trimming took 5 bases from V and 6 from J, leaving 11 bases between them. Germline V lookup: CDR1 SNHLY, CDR2 FYNNEI.